This TCR beta chain emerged from a study of CXCR3-negative and CXCR3-positive naive CD8 T cells. The study's findings and limits: Diversity proved comparably high across both naive subsets and much lower in memory CD8+ cells.

Via 5' RACE with UMI labels, TRB cDNA libraries were prepared. TCRdb reanalyzed the 5' RACE reads, giving one entry per CDR3 protein sequence and no DNA. The sample table includes about 40,000 distinct CDR3 sequences. Germline CDR1 SGHRS, CDR2 YFSETQ. The CDR3 has 13 amino acids. In the case of this clonotype: The antigen is not known.

The receptor's source is a human donor in good health. Some clones in this sample may be carry-over from other donors' samples. The chain joins TRBV5-1 to TRBJ2-1; TCRdb designates TRBD1, a call that cannot be tested without DNA. Sequencing input: memory CD8+ T cells from blood. CDR3: CASGPGRRNEQFF.